This T cell receptor beta chain was observed in a study of blood T cell repertoires in COVID-19. Study information: From the United States, Italy and Spain came samples of acute and convalescent COVID-19.

This CDR3 has 16 amino acids. Trimming shortened V by 0 bases and J by 1 base, and 12 bases separated the two germline ends. Germline CDR1 and CDR2: LGHNA and YSLEER. The authors' processing: Reference gene primers were amplified, and this amplification served to estimate nucleated cell counts. Measured with immunoSEQ multiplex PCR; TCRdb has only the in-frame clones, and not every one. The V and J calls and the clone size are those of that table, but D and trimming were determined from the DNA. This table has 150,000 to 200,000 clones, roughly 83% appearing once. Enrolled through a virtual design, the participants were between roughly 18 and 95 years of age and came from around 25 US areas. Those designated as exposed participants met a COVID-19 case within 2 weeks before study entry.

This TCR was recovered from a man in his sixties or seventies who had been exposed to COVID-19. The sequenced sample was PBMCs or T cells enriched from blood (not recorded which). The chain combines TRBV4-3 with TRBJ2-5; D is possibly TRBD2 (6 bases). Here the CDR3 reads CASSQDLGGGQETQYF. CDR3 nucleotide sequence: TGCGCCAGCAGCCAAGATCTGGGGGGAGGCCAAGAGACCCAGTACTTC.